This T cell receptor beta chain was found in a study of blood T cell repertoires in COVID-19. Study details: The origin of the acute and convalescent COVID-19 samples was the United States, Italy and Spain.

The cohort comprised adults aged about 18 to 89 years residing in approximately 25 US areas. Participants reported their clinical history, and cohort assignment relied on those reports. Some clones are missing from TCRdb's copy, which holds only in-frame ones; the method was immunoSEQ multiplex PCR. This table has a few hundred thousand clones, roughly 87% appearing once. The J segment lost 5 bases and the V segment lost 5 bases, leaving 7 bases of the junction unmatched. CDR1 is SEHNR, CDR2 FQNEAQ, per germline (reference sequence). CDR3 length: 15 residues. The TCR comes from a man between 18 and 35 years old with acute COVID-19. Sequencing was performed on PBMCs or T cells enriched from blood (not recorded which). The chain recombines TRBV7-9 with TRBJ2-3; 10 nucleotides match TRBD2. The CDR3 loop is CASSPPSGRGDTQYF. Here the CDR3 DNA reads TGTGCCAGCAGCCCACCTAGCGGGAGAGGAGATACGCAGTATTTT. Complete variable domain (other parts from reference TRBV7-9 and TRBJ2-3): DTGVSQNPRHKITKRGQNVTFRCDPISEHNRLYWYRQTLGQGPEFLTYFQNEAQLEKSRLLSDRFSAERPKGSFSTLEIQRTEQGDSAMYLCASSPPSGRGDTQYFGPGTRLTVL.